This TCR beta chain is drawn from a study of T cell responses to AZD1222 COVID-19 vaccine. At the level of the study: Investigators merged groups given second doses at roughly 4 or roughly 12 weeks.

After removal of 5 bases from V and 1 base from J, the junction contained 8 bases not matched to a gene. CDR3 length: 15 amino acids. Germline V gene data show CDR1 as SGHTA and CDR2 as FQGTGA. Produced via immunoSEQ multiplex PCR; TCRdb's table is partial and in-frame only. The sample has 150,000 to 200,000 clones, just over 90% seen once. This clone was recorded once. The sequence was obtained from an adult in good health. This chain uses TRBV7-3 with TRBJ2-7, with 7 bases aligning to TRBD2. The sample consisted of peripheral blood, taken on day 0 of AZD1222 vaccination. CDR3 sequence: CASSASGNGSYEQYF. The CDR3 bases are TGTGCCAGCAGCGCCAGCGGGAATGGGTCCTACGAGCAGTACTTC.